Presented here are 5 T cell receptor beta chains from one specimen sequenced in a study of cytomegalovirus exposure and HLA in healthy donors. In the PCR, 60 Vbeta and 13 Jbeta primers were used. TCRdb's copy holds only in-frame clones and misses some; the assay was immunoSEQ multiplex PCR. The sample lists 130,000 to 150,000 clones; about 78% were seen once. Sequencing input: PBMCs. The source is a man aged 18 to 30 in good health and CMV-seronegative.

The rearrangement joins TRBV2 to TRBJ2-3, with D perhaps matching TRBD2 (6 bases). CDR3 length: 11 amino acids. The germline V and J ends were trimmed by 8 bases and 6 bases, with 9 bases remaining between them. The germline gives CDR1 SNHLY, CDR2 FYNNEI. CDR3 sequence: CASQLADTQYF. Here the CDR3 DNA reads TGTGCCAGCCAGCTAGCGGATACGCAGTATTTT.

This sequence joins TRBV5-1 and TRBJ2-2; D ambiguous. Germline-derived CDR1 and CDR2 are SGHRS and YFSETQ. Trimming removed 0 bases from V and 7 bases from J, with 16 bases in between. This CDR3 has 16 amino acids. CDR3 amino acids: CASSLALSRIGGELFF. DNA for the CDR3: TGCGCCAGCAGCTTGGCCCTCTCCAGGATAGGCGGGGAGCTGTTTTTT.

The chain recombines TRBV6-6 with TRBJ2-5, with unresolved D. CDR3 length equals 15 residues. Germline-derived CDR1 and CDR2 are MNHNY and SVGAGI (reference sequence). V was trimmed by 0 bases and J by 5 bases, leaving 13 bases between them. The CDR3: CASSYSSVSRETQYF. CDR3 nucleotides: TGTGCCAGCAGTTACTCGAGCGTGTCACGGGAGACCCAGTACTTC.

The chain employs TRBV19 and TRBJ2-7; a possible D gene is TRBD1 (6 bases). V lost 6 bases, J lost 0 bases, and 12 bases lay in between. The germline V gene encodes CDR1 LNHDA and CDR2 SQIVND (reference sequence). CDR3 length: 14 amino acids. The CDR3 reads CASSPGHTSYEQYF. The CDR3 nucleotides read TGTGCCAGTAGCCCGGGACACACCTCCTACGAGCAGTACTTC.

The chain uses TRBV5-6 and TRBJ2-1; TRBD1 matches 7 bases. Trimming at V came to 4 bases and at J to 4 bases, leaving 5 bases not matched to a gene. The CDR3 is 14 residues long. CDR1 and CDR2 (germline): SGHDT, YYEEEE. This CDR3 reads CASSPRDSYNEQFF. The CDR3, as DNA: TGTGCCAGCAGCCCCCGGGACAGTTACAATGAGCAGTTCTTC.